The 8 T cell receptor beta chains in this list originate from one sample, sequenced in a study of PD-L1 blockade in urothelial cancer. Data came from immunoSEQ multiplex PCR; TCRdb stores just in-frame clones and leaves some out. The sample has about 82,000 clones; 82% are singletons. Sequenced here: PBMCs, sampled around atezolizumab (anti-PD-L1) treatment. The receptors stem from a man aged 70-80 years with urothelial cancer.

V usage is TRBV6-5 and J usage is TRBJ1-2; 7 bases line up with TRBD1. The CDR3 contains 15 residues. Germline V gene sequence: CDR1 MNHEY, CDR2 SVGAGI. The J segment lost 1 base and the V segment lost 6 bases, leaving 8 bases of the junction unmatched. CDR3 protein: CASRSQGSVNYGYTF. The CDR3 bases are TGTGCCAGCAGATCACAGGGGTCGGTTAACTATGGCTACACCTTC.

The V call is TRBV7-9, the J call TRBJ1-2; 7 bases map to TRBD1. J was trimmed by 2 bases and V by 4 bases; bases with no gene match: 4. The CDR3 contains 14 residues. CDR1 is SEHNR and CDR2 is FQNEAQ in the germline V gene (reference sequence). CDR3 in DNA: TGTGCCAGCAGCTCATCGGGACAGAACTATGGCTACACCTTC. Residues: CASSSSGQNYGYTF.

J is TRBJ2-7 and V is TRBV11-2; D is perhaps TRBD2 (6 bases). The germline CDR1 and CDR2 sequences are SGHAT and FQNNGV. V gave up 8 bases and J gave up 0 bases, with 8 bases separating them. The CDR3 loop spans 12 amino acids. CDR3 sequence: CASGRSSYEQYF. The DNA for the CDR3 is TGTGCCAGCGGGAGGAGCTCCTACGAGCAGTACTTC.

This chain joins TRBV18 and TRBJ2-7, with 10 bases that match TRBD2. Germline CDR1 is KGHSH and CDR2 is LQKENI. Trimming cost V 1 base and J 4 bases; bases outside gene matches: 4. The CDR3 contains 15 residues. CDR3 in DNA: TGTGCCAGCTCACCACGTCTAGCGGGAGAATACGAGCAGTACTTC. It specifies CASSPRLAGEYEQYF.

The chain carries TRBV19 and TRBJ1-2, with 9 bases fitting TRBD1. Germline V lookup: CDR1 LNHDA, CDR2 SQIVND (reference sequence). With 0 bases clipped from V and 8 bases from J, the junction kept 7 bases outside the gene matches. CDR3 length: 15 amino acids. The CDR3 region is CASSIDLRTGDGYTF. DNA of the CDR3: TGTGCCAGTAGTATAGATCTTAGGACAGGGGACGGCTACACCTTC.

This chain joins TRBV4-1 and TRBJ2-6, with 13 positions matching TRBD2. The length of the CDR3 is 18 residues. CDR1 and CDR2 from the germline V gene are MGHRA and YSYEKL. J lost 0 bases, V lost 4 bases, and 3 bases had no gene match. The CDR3 region has the DNA TGCGCCAGCAGCCGCGGACTAGCGGGGGTCTCTGGGGCCAACGTCCTGACTTTC. This encodes CASSRGLAGVSGANVLTF.

The CDR3 region has the DNA TGTGCCAGCTTCGGACAGCCTAACACTGAAGCTTTCTTT. It codes for CASFGQPNTEAFF. The J gene is TRBJ1-1, the V gene TRBV7-9; perhaps TRBD1 as D (6 bases). This CDR3 is 13 amino acids long. Germline V gene data show CDR1 as SEHNR and CDR2 as FQNEAQ (reference sequence). Trimming pared 8 bases from V and 2 bases from J, leaving 12 bases between.

At least ten counts were recorded for this clone. The chain couples TRBV4-1 to TRBJ2-7, with TRBD2 identical over 11 bases. J lost 3 bases, V lost 4 bases, and 2 bases had no gene match. The CDR3 spans 14 residues. CDR1 and CDR2 from the germline V gene are MGHRA and YSYEKL. This CDR3 is CASSPGTSGYEQYF. The CDR3 DNA is TGCGCCAGCAGCCCCGGGACTAGCGGCTACGAGCAGTACTTC.